This TCR beta chain was profiled in a study of blood T cells in healthy people across ages. Regarding the study as a whole: Diversity of TCR beta correlated strongly with naive T cell percentage.

Those donating, healthy Caucasian individuals from Russia, were aged about 6 to 95. PBMCs numbering at least 6 million were isolated per sample. The germline V gene has CDR1 ENHRY and CDR2 SYGVKD. The V end lost 6 bases, the J end lost 0 bases, and 11 bases lay between the germline ends. The CDR3 has 14 amino acids. With regard to this clonotype: Its antigen is as yet unknown.

For the second PCR, which ran for about 7 to 11 cycles, a sample-barcoded 5' primer and a J-beta primer mix were used. Each cDNA was tagged by a template-switch adaptor containing 12 random nucleotides. TCRdb re-called the 5' RACE reads with MiXCR, one entry per CDR3 protein. The sample holds roughly 1,300,000 distinct CDR3 sequences; around 55% are singletons and the top ten take approximately 7%. The sample taken for sequencing was blood. The clonotype originates from a man aged 18 to 29 in good health. This chain joins TRBV10-3 and TRBJ1-1, with D possibly being TRBD1 (5 bases). The CDR3 loop is CAIRKDTLNTEAFF. In DNA form, the CDR3 reads TGTGCCATCAGAAAGGACACTTTGAACACTGAAGCTTTCTTT.